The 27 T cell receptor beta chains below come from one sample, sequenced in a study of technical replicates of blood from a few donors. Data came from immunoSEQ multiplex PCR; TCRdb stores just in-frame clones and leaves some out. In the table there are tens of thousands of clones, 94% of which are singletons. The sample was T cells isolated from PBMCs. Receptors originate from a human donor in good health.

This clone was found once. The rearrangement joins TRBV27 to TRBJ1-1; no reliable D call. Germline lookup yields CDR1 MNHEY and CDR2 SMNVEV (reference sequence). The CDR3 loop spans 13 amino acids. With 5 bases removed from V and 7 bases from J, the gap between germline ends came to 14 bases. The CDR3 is CASSNTRHHEAFF. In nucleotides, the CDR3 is TGTGCCAGCAGTAATACACGACACCATGAAGCTTTCTTT.

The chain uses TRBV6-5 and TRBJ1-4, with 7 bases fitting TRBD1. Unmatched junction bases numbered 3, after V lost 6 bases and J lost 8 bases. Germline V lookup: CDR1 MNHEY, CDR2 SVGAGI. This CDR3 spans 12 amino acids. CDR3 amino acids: CASRGTVEKLFF. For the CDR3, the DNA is TGTGCCAGCAGGGGGACAGTCGAAAAACTGTTTTTT.

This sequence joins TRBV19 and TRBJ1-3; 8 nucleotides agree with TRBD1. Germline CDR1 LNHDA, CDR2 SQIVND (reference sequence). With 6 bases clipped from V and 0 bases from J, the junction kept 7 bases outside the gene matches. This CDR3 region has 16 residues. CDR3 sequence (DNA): TGTGCCAGTAGCAGGACAGGGTCGCACTCTGGAAACACCATATATTTT. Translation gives CASSRTGSHSGNTIYF.

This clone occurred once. CDR3 nucleotides: TGTGCCAGCAGCTTATTCAGGGAACCCTCCTACAATGAGCAGTTCTTC. Translation: CASSLFREPSYNEQFF. V and J are TRBV11-1 and TRBJ2-1, with D possibly matching TRBD1 (5 bases). Per the germline V gene, CDR1 is SGHAT and CDR2 is FQDESV (reference sequence). The CDR3 covers 16 residues. The V end was cut by 2 bases, the J end by 0 bases, with 11 bases between. The full variable domain, rest sourced from reference TRBV11-1 and TRBJ2-1, is EAEVAQSPRYKITEKSQAVAFWCDPISGHATLYWYRQILGQGPELLVQFQDESVVDDSQLPKDRFSAERLKGVDSTLKIQPAELGDSAMYLCASSLFREPSYNEQFFGPGTRLTVL.

The CDR3 is CASMDSNYGYTF. The CDR3 DNA reads as TGTGCCAGCATGGACAGCAACTATGGCTACACCTTC. The rearrangement joins TRBV6-5 to TRBJ1-2; perhaps TRBD1 as D (6 bases). Germline CDR1 MNHEY, CDR2 SVGAGI. Trimming removed 7 bases at V and 2 bases at J, with 8 bases between. This CDR3 is 12 amino acids long.

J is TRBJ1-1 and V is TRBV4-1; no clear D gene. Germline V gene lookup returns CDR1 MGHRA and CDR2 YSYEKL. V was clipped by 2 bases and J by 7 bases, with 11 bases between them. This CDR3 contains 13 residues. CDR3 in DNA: TGCGCCAGCAGCCAAAGAGAGGCGATTGAAGCTTTCTTT. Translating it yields CASSQREAIEAFF.

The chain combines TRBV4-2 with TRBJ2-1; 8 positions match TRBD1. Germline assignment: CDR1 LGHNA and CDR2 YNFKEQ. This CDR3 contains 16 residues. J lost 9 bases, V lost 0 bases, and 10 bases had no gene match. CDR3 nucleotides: TGTGCCAGCAGCCAAGATCAGGGGGACAGGAGGAGTGAGCAGTTCTTC. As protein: CASSQDQGDRRSEQFF.

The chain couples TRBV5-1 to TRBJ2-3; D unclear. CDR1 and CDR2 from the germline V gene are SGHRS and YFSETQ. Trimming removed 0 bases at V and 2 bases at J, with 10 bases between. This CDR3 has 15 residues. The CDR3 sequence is CASSLEVGDTDTQYF. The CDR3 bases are TGCGCCAGCAGCTTGGAGGTGGGCGACACAGATACGCAGTATTTT.

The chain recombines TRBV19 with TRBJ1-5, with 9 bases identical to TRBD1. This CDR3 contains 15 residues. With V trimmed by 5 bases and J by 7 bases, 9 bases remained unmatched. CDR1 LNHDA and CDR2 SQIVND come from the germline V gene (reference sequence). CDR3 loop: CASSPPGQGPQPQHF. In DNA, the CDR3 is TGTGCCAGTAGTCCCCCCGGACAGGGGCCCCAGCCCCAGCATTTT.

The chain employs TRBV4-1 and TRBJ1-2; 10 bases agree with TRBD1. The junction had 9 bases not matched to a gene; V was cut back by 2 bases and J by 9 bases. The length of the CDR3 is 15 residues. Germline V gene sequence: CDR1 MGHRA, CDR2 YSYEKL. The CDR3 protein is CASSQTGTGVDSYTF. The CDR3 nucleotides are TGCGCCAGCAGCCAAACCGGGACAGGGGTTGATAGCTACACCTTC.

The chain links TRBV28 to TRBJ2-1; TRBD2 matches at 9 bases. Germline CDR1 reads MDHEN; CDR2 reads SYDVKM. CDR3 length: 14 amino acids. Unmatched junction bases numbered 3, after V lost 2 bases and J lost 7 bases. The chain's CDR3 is CASSLGAGGNEQFF. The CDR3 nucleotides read TGTGCCAGCAGTTTAGGGGCGGGGGGGAATGAGCAGTTCTTC.

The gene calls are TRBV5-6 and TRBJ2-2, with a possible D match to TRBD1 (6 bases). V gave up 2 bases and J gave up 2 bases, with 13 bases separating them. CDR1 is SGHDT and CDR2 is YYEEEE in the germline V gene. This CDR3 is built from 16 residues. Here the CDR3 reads CASSFSVGTNTGELFF. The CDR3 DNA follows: TGTGCCAGCAGCTTTAGTGTGGGGACAAACACCGGGGAGCTGTTTTTT.

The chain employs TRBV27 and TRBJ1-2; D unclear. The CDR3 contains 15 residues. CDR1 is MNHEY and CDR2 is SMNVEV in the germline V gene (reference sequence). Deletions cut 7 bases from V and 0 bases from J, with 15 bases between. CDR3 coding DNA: TGTGCCAGCACCCCGTTAGAAGGAGCTAACTATGGCTACACCTTC. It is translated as CASTPLEGANYGYTF.

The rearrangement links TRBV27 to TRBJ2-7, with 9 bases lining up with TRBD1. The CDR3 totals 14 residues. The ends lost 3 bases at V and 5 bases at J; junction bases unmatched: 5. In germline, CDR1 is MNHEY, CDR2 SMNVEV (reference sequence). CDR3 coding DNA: TGTGCCAGCAGTTTGTCACAGGGGGCGGACGAGCAGTACTTC. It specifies CASSLSQGADEQYF.

CDR3 region: CASSLLAEGYEQYF. The CDR3 DNA sequence: TGCGCCAGCAGCTTACTAGCGGAGGGATACGAGCAGTACTTC. The chain recombines TRBV5-1 with TRBJ2-7; 8 positions match TRBD2. Germline V lookup: CDR1 SGHRS, CDR2 YFSETQ. Trimming cost V 2 bases and J 4 bases; bases outside gene matches: 5. The CDR3 totals 14 residues. Full variable domain (rest looked up from reference TRBV5-1 and TRBJ2-7): KAGVTQTPRYLIKTRGQQVTLSCSPISGHRSVSWYQQTPGQGLQFLFEYFSETQRNKGNFPGRFSGRQFSNSRSEMNVSTLELGDSALYLCASSLLAEGYEQYFGPGTRLTVT.

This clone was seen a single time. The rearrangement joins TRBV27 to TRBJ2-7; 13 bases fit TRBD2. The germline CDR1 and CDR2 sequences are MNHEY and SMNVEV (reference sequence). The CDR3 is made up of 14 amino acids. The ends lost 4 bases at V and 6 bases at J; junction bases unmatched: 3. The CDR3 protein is CASSSWTSGSEQYF. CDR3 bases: TGTGCCAGCAGTTCCTGGACTAGCGGGAGCGAGCAGTACTTC.

This CDR3 is CASSLAGGYGYTF. As DNA, the CDR3 is TGTGCCAGCAGCTTAGCGGGGGGCTATGGCTACACCTTC. The rearrangement links TRBV5-4 to TRBJ1-2; maybe TRBD1 (5 bases). The germline CDR1 and CDR2 sequences are SGHNT and YYREEE (reference sequence). Trimming removed 2 bases from V and 4 bases from J, with 9 bases in between. The CDR3 has 13 residues.

The CDR3 DNA is TGTGCTAGTGGTTTGCCGGGATCCGACAGGCACTCTAACTATGGCTACACCTTC. Its translation is CASGLPGSDRHSNYGYTF. This rearrangement joins TRBV12-5 to TRBJ1-2; D might be TRBD1 (6 bases). V gave up 2 bases and J gave up 0 bases, with 19 bases separating them. CDR3 length equals 18 residues. The germline V gene encodes CDR1 LGHNT and CDR2 FRNRAP.

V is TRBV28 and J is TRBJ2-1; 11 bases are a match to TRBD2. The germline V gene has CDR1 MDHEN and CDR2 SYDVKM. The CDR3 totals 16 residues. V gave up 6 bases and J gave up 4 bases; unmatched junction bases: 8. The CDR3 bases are TGTGCCAGCAGAGGGGCCGGGACTAGCGGTTACAATGAGCAGTTCTTC. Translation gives CASRGAGTSGYNEQFF.

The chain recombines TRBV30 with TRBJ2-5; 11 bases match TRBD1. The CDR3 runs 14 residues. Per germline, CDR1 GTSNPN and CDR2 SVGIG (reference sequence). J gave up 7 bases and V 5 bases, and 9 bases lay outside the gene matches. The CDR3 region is CAWGTGGSPRTQYF. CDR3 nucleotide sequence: TGTGCCTGGGGGACAGGGGGGTCTCCAAGGACCCAGTACTTC. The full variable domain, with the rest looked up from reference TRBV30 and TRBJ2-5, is SQTIHQWPATLVQPVGSPLSLECTVEGTSNPNLYWYRQAAGRGLQLLFYSVGIGQISSEVPQNLSASRPQDRQFILSSKKLLLSDSGFYLCAWGTGGSPRTQYFGPGTRLLVL.

The CDR3 region has the DNA TGTGCCAGCAGGATCGAAGGGACAGGGGGGACTGAAGCTTTCTTT. Translating it yields CASRIEGTGGTEAFF. This chain links TRBV6-1 with TRBJ1-1; 11 nucleotides line up with TRBD1. Germline V gene sequence: CDR1 MNHNS, CDR2 SASEGT. Trimming removed 6 bases from V and 5 bases from J; junction bases left unmatched: 8. The CDR3 sequence is 15 residues long.

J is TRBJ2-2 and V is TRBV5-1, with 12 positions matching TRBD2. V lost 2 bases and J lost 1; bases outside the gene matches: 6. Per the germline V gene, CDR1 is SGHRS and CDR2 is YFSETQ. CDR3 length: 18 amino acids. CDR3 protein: CASSFRTSGTMNTGELFF. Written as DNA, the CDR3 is TGCGCCAGCAGCTTTAGGACTAGCGGGACAATGAACACCGGGGAGCTGTTTTTT.

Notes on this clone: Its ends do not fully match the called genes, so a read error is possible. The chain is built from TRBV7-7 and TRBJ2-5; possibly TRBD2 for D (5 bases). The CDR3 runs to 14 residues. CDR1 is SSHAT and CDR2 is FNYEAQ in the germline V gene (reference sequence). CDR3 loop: CASSLANQRETQYF. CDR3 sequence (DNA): TGTGCTAGCAGCTTAGCGAACCAGAGGGAGACCCAGTACTTC.

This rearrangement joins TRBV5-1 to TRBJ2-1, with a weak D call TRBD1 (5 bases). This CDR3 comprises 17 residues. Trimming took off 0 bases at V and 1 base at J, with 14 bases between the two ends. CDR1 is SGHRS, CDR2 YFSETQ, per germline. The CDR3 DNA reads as TGCGCCAGCAGCTTGGATAGGGGTGGGCCTTCCTACAATGAGCAGTTCTTC. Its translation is CASSLDRGGPSYNEQFF.

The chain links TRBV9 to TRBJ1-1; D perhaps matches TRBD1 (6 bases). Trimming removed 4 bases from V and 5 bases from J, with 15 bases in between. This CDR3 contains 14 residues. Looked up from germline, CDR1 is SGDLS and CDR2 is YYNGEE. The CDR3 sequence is CASSTQGRVTEAFF. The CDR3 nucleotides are TGTGCCAGCAGCACTCAGGGGAGAGTAACTGAAGCTTTCTTT.

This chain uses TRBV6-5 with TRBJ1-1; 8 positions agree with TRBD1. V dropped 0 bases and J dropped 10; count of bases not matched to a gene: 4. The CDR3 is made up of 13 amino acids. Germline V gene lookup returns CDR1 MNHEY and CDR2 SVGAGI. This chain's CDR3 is CASSYSRTGLAFF. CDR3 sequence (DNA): TGTGCCAGCAGTTACTCGAGGACAGGGCTAGCTTTCTTT.

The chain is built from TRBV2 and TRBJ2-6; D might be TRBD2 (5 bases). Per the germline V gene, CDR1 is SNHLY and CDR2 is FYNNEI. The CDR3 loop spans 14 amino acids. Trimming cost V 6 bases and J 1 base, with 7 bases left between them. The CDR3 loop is CASRRASGANVLTF. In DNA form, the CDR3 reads TGTGCCAGCAGGCGGGCGTCTGGGGCCAACGTCCTGACTTTC. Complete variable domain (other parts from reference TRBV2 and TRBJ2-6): EPEVTQTPSHQVTQMGQEVILRCVPISNHLYFYWYRQILGQKVEFLVSFYNNEISEKSEIFDDQFSVERPDGSNFTLKIRSTKLEDSAMYFCASRRASGANVLTFGAGSRLTVL.